Each of the 24 T cell receptor beta chains below was sequenced from the same sample in a study of cytomegalovirus exposure and HLA in healthy donors. It was with 60 Vbeta and 13 Jbeta primers that the PCR ran. Clones were sequenced by immunoSEQ multiplex PCR, and TCRdb holds only the in-frame ones, with some missing. The sample shows fewer than 250,000 clones, less than 85% of them seen only once. Sequenced material: PBMCs. The receptors here all came from a girl aged 2-10 years in good health and CMV-seronegative.

This chain joins TRBV2 and TRBJ2-7; D unresolved. Germline CDR1 SNHLY, CDR2 FYNNEI. Trimming stripped 6 bases from V and 1 base from J, with 7 bases between. The CDR3 runs 12 residues. The CDR3 bases are TGTGCCAGCAGCCCGACATCCTACGAGCAGTACTTC. Protein product: CASSPTSYEQYF.

The chain recombines TRBV15 with TRBJ1-2, with 7 bases aligning to TRBD1. The germline V gene encodes CDR1 LNHNV and CDR2 YYDKDF (reference sequence). With 5 bases clipped from V and 2 bases from J, the junction kept 5 bases outside the gene matches. The CDR3 runs 14 residues. The CDR3 reads CATSQDRANYGYTF. Here the CDR3 DNA reads TGTGCCACCAGCCAAGACAGGGCAAACTATGGCTACACCTTC.

The chain combines TRBV19 with TRBJ1-1, with 7 bases lining up with TRBD1. CDR1 LNHDA and CDR2 SQIVND come from the germline V gene (reference sequence). Trimming removed 5 bases from V and 4 bases from J; junction bases left unmatched: 7. This CDR3 has 14 amino acids. The CDR3 is CASSAGTAGTEAFF. CDR3 nucleotide sequence: TGTGCCAGTAGTGCTGGGACAGCTGGCACTGAAGCTTTCTTT.

This rearrangement joins TRBV6-1 to TRBJ2-3, with 9 positions matching TRBD2. J was trimmed by 3 bases and V by 3 bases; bases with no gene match: 1. Germline V gene lookup returns CDR1 MNHNS and CDR2 SASEGT. The CDR3 runs to 14 residues. For the CDR3, the DNA is TGTGCCAGCAGTGAGCGGGAGGGAACAGATACGCAGTATTTT. Protein: CASSEREGTDTQYF.

This clone was seen only a few times. This sequence joins TRBV15 and TRBJ1-2, with D perhaps TRBD1 (5 bases). This CDR3 spans 15 amino acids. V was shortened by 6 bases and J by 1 base, with 15 bases between the two germline ends. CDR1 LNHNV and CDR2 YYDKDF come from the germline V gene (reference sequence). CDR3 in amino acids: CATREGGVLNYGYTF. In DNA form, the CDR3 reads TGTGCCACCAGAGAGGGAGGGGTCCTTAACTATGGCTACACCTTC.

The chain links TRBV11-2 to TRBJ2-3, with D perhaps matching TRBD2 (5 bases). CDR1 is SGHAT and CDR2 is FQNNGV in the germline V gene. The CDR3 has 18 amino acids. The V end lost 4 bases, the J end lost 3 bases, and 23 bases lay between the germline ends. CDR3 nucleotides: TGTGCCAGCAGCTCATACCCCTCGGCGGACGGGAATACAGATACGCAGTATTTT. It is translated as CASSSYPSADGNTDTQYF.

CDR3 in amino acids: CASSRRGESSYEQYF. Written as DNA, the CDR3 is TGTGCCAGTAGTCGGCGGGGGGAGAGCTCCTACGAGCAGTACTTC. This sequence joins TRBV19 and TRBJ2-7; the match to TRBD2 covers 8 bases. Germline CDR1 and CDR2: LNHDA and SQIVND (reference sequence). With 5 bases clipped from V and 0 bases from J, the junction kept 6 bases outside the gene matches. The CDR3 spans 15 residues.

V is TRBV7-9 and J is TRBJ2-1; 7 nucleotides align to TRBD1. Germline V gives CDR1 SEHNR, CDR2 FQNEAQ (reference sequence). The CDR3 runs to 14 residues. The V and J ends lost 2 bases and 9 bases, in that order; junction bases with no gene match: 7. DNA for the CDR3: TGTGCCAGCAGCTTAACAGGGGAATTTGGTGAGCAGTTCTTC. It specifies CASSLTGEFGEQFF.

The V gene is TRBV29-1, the J gene TRBJ2-5; maybe TRBD1 (5 bases). From germline, CDR1 is SQVTM and CDR2 ANQGSEA. CDR3 length: 12 residues. Trimming removed 7 bases from V and 4 bases from J, with 13 bases in between. CDR3 coding DNA: TGCAGCGGATCCCTAAGGGGAGAGACCCAGTACTTC. This gives the protein CSGSLRGETQYF. The full variable domain, with the rest looked up from reference TRBV29-1 and TRBJ2-5, is SAVISQKPSRDICQRGTSLTIQCQVDSQVTMMFWYRQQPGQSLTLIATANQGSEATYESGFVIDKFPISRPNLTFSTLTVSNMSPEDSSIYLCSGSLRGETQYFGPGTRLLVL.

The sample holds a few counts of this clone. This chain connects TRBV19 to TRBJ2-5, with 9 positions matching TRBD2. Germline V gene lookup returns CDR1 LNHDA and CDR2 SQIVND (reference sequence). CDR3 length equals 16 residues. After removal of 4 bases from V and 3 bases from J, the junction contained 9 bases not matched to a gene. The chain's CDR3 is CASSKVTGTSKETQYF. CDR3 bases: TGTGCCAGTAGTAAGGTCACCGGGACTAGCAAAGAGACCCAGTACTTC.

The J gene is TRBJ2-1, the V gene TRBV19, with TRBD2 matching over 8 bases. The trim removed 4 bases at V and 3 bases at J, leaving 8 bases unmatched. Germline CDR1 is LNHDA and CDR2 is SQIVND (reference sequence). This CDR3 has 16 amino acids. CDR3 in amino acids: CASSTSGGQLYNEQFF. The CDR3 DNA reads TGTGCCAGTAGTACGAGCGGGGGCCAACTCTACAATGAGCAGTTCTTC.

The chain joins TRBV4-1 to TRBJ1-2; D call uncertain. Germline V gene lookup returns CDR1 MGHRA and CDR2 YSYEKL. V lost 1 base and J lost 4, with 13 bases in between. The CDR3 runs 15 residues. The CDR3 region is CASSQGEDSPYGYTF. In nucleotides, the CDR3 is TGCGCCAGCAGCCAAGGTGAGGACTCGCCCTATGGCTACACCTTC.

The chain carries TRBV30 and TRBJ2-5; TRBD2 aligns across 10 bases. The J call may be mistaken, given a closer DNA end match to TRBJ2-7. Germline loops: CDR1 GTSNPN, CDR2 SVGIG (reference sequence). The CDR3 sequence is 15 residues long. CDR3 bases: TGTGCCTGGACTAGCGGGAGCGTCGTTATAAGCGAGCAGTACTTC. This codes for CAWTSGSVVISEQYF.

This clone was seen a handful of times. V is TRBV27 and J is TRBJ2-1, with 12 bases matching TRBD2. The V gene's germline CDR1 is MNHEY and CDR2 SMNVEV (reference sequence). J was trimmed by 3 bases and V by 5 bases; bases with no gene match: 5. This CDR3 region has 16 residues. As DNA, the CDR3 is TGTGCCAGCAGTACTCGACTAGCGGGAGTCTACAATGAGCAGTTCTTC. Its translation is CASSTRLAGVYNEQFF.

CDR3 protein: CARDSPTNTGELFF. As DNA, the CDR3 is TGTGCCAGGGACAGTCCTACGAACACCGGGGAGCTGTTTTTT. The chain joins TRBV30 to TRBJ2-2; 7 positions agree with TRBD1. CDR1 and CDR2 (germline): GTSNPN, SVGIG (reference sequence). CDR3 length: 14 residues. V shed 8 bases, J shed 0 bases, and the junction held 6 bases outside the gene matches.

This clone was recorded only once. The chain couples TRBV29-1 to TRBJ1-2; maybe TRBD1 (5 bases). The CDR3 has 11 residues. Germline V gene sequence: CDR1 SQVTM, CDR2 ANQGSEA. V shed 8 bases and J shed 8 bases, with 15 bases lying between them. The CDR3 region is CSSSGLWGYTF. CDR3 coding DNA: TGCAGCTCCTCAGGGCTATGGGGCTACACCTTC.

The chain combines TRBV2 with TRBJ2-4; D might be TRBD1 (6 bases). The V end was cut by 0 bases, the J end by 3 bases, with 21 bases between. CDR3 length: 19 residues. CDR1 and CDR2 from the germline V gene are SNHLY and FYNNEI. For the CDR3, the DNA is TGTGCCAGCAGTGAAGCGCTTCTTCCCCTGACAGGAGACAAAAACATTCAGTACTTC. Its protein product is CASSEALLPLTGDKNIQYF. The full variable domain, its missing parts supplied by reference TRBV2 and TRBJ2-4, is EPEVTQTPSHQVTQMGQEVILRCVPISNHLYFYWYRQILGQKVEFLVSFYNNEISEKSEIFDDQFSVERPDGSNFTLKIRSTKLEDSAMYFCASSEALLPLTGDKNIQYFGAGTRLSVL.

The chain uses TRBV9 and TRBJ2-3, with TRBD2 matching over 7 bases. V was pared by 3 bases and J by 1 base, with 8 bases of the junction left unmatched. Germline values: CDR1 SGDLS, CDR2 YYNGEE. The length of the CDR3 is 16 residues. The CDR3 region has the DNA TGTGCCAGCAGCGCCCCCGGGGGAGGGCGCACAGATACGCAGTATTTT. Translated, it gives CASSAPGGGRTDTQYF. Supplemented by reference TRBV9 and TRBJ2-3, the full variable domain reads DSGVTQTPKHLITATGQRVTLRCSPRSGDLSVYWYQQSLDQGLQFLIQYYNGEERAKGNILERFSAQQFPDLHSELNLSSLELGDSALYFCASSAPGGGRTDTQYFGPGTRLTVL.

The chain couples TRBV2 to TRBJ1-2; TRBD1 might be the D (5 bases). The length of the CDR3 is 12 residues. CDR1 SNHLY and CDR2 FYNNEI come from the germline V gene. The V end lost 9 bases, the J end lost 4 bases, and 12 bases lay between the germline ends. The CDR3 nucleotides read TGTGCCAGTTGGGGGGGAGCCTATGGCTACACCTTC. It codes for CASWGGAYGYTF. The variable domain in full, with the rest retrieved from reference TRBV2 and TRBJ1-2, is EPEVTQTPSHQVTQMGQEVILRCVPISNHLYFYWYRQILGQKVEFLVSFYNNEISEKSEIFDDQFSVERPDGSNFTLKIRSTKLEDSAMYFCASWGGAYGYTFGSGTRLTVV.

The chain employs TRBV7-3 and TRBJ2-1; 9 bases are shared with TRBD2. The CDR3 spans 13 residues. The germline V gene has CDR1 SGHTA and CDR2 FQGTGA. J gave up 15 bases and V 1 base, and 7 bases lay outside the gene matches. The CDR3 sequence: CASSLIAGAQLFF. CDR3 DNA: TGTGCCAGCAGCTTAATAGCGGGGGCCCAACTGTTCTTC.

This rearrangement joins TRBV29-1 to TRBJ1-1; 8 bases align to TRBD1. The V segment lost 7 bases and the J segment 7 bases; nucleotides outside the gene matches: 8. The CDR3 is 12 residues long. The germline V gene has CDR1 SQVTM and CDR2 ANQGSEA. The CDR3 region is CSGAGGVGEAFF. CDR3 sequence (DNA): TGCAGCGGAGCAGGGGGCGTTGGTGAAGCTTTCTTT.

CDR3 sequence reads: CASSRGNNYGYTF. In nucleotides, the CDR3 is TGTGCCAGCAGCAGGGGCAATAACTATGGCTACACCTTC. The rearrangement links TRBV2 to TRBJ1-2, with a possible D match to TRBD1 (6 bases). V dropped 6 bases and J dropped 1 base, with 9 bases sitting between them. The CDR3 spans 13 residues. CDR1 is SNHLY and CDR2 is FYNNEI in the germline V gene.

The genes are TRBV4-1 and TRBJ2-5; D is unclear. The DNA end is a closer match to TRBJ2-7, so the J assignment may be wrong. This CDR3 is 13 amino acids long. CDR1 MGHRA and CDR2 YSYEKL come from the germline V gene. The CDR3, as DNA: TGCGCCAGCAGCCAAAAAACTACCTACGAGCAGTACTTC. Translation gives CASSQKTTYEQYF.

This chain uses TRBV28 with TRBJ1-5; the D gene is possibly TRBD1 (5 bases). Deletions cut 3 bases from V and 0 bases from J, with 6 bases between. Germline CDR1 is MDHEN and CDR2 is SYDVKM. The CDR3 has 14 residues. The CDR3 DNA sequence: TGTGCCAGCAGTTTGGGGGGTAGCAATCAGCCCCAGCATTTT. It translates to CASSLGGSNQPQHF.